A single TCR beta chain is shown here with its context. Coverage ceases 3 residues before the CDR3 finishes, and the germline J gene fills in the end. These data originate in a study of T cells in women clearing cervical HPV infection. Looking at the study overall: Case blood drawn at lesion detection; control blood after infection cleared.

The germline CDR1 and CDR2 sequences are SQVTM and ANQGSEA. The CDR3 is 12 residues long. V dropped 6 bases and J dropped 9 bases, with 15 bases sitting between them. TCRdb's table, derived via immunoSEQ multiplex PCR, lists solely in-frame clones and lacks some. The table lists tens of thousands of clones. The receptor was isolated from a woman between 18 and 70 years old with a cervical HPV16 infection that either progressed to CIN3+ or cleared (not recorded which). The chain joins TRBV29-1 to TRBJ2-1, with TRBD1 as a possible D gene (5 bases). Source material: blood buffy coat. This CDR3 reads CSVTTQGFEQFF. The DNA read from the CDR3 is TGCAGCGTAACGACTCAGGGTTTTGAG.